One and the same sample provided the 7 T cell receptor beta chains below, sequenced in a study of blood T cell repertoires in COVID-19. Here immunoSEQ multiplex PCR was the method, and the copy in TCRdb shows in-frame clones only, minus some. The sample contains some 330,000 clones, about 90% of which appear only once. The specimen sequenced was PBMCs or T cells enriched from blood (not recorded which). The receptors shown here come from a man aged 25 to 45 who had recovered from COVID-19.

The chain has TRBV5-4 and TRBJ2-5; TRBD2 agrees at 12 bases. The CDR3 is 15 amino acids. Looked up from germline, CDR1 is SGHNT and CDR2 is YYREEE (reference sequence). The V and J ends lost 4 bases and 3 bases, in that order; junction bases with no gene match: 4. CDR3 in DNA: TGTGCCAGCAGCCCTCGACTAGCGGGGGAAGAGACCCAGTACTTC. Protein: CASSPRLAGEETQYF.

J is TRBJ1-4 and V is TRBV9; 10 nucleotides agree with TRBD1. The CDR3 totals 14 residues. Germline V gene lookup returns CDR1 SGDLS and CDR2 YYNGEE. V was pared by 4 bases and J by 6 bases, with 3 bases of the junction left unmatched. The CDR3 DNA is TGTGCCAGCAGCCGGACAGGGGGTGATGAAAAACTGTTTTTT. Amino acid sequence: CASSRTGGDEKLFF. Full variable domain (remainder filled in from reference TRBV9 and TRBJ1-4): DSGVTQTPKHLITATGQRVTLRCSPRSGDLSVYWYQQSLDQGLQFLIQYYNGEERAKGNILERFSAQQFPDLHSELNLSSLELGDSALYFCASSRTGGDEKLFFGSGTQLSVL.

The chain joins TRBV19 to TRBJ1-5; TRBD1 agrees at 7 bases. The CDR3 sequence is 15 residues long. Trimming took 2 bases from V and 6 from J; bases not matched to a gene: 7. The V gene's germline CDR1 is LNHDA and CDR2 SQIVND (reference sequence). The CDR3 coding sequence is TGTGCCAGTAGTATAAAGAGGGGGCCCCGTCAGCCCCAGCATTTT. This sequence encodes CASSIKRGPRQPQHF. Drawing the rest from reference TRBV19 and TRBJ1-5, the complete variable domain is DGGITQSPKYLFRKEGQNVTLSCEQNLNHDAMYWYRQDPGQGLRLIYYSQIVNDFQKGDIAEGYSVSREKKESFPLTVTSAQKNPTAFYLCASSIKRGPRQPQHFGDGTRLSIL.

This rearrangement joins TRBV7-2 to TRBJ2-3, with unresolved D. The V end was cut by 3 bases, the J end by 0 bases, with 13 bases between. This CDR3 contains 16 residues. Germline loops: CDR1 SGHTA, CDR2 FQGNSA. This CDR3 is CASSFQPRPSTDTQYF. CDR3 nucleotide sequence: TGTGCCAGCAGCTTTCAGCCGAGGCCTAGCACAGATACGCAGTATTTT.

The CDR3 region has the DNA TGTGCCACCAGTGATGCGACAGGGTACCAAGAGACCCAGTACTTC. Residues: CATSDATGYQETQYF. The rearrangement joins TRBV24-1 to TRBJ2-5; 7 bases fit TRBD1. With 3 bases clipped from V and 0 bases from J, the junction kept 3 bases outside the gene matches. The germline CDR1 and CDR2 sequences are KGHDR and SFDVKD. The CDR3 length is 15 residues.

CDR3 sequence (DNA): TGTGCCAGCTCTCCTGACAGGGGAGGAAACGAGCAGTACTTC. It yields the protein CASSPDRGGNEQYF. The V gene is TRBV18, the J gene TRBJ2-7, with 8 bases lining up with TRBD1. The V gene's germline CDR1 is KGHSH and CDR2 LQKENI. V shed 6 bases and J 5 bases; nucleotides not matched to a gene: 9. The CDR3 spans 14 residues.

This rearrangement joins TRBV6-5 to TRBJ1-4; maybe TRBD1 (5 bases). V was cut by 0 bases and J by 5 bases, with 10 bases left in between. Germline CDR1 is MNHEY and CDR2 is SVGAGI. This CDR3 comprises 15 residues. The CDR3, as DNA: TGTGCCAGCAGTTACTCCGGGGGAAAAAATGAAAAACTGTTTTTT. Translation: CASSYSGGKNEKLFF.